This T cell receptor beta chain was identified during a study of CD8+CD57+ T cells in acquired aplastic anemia. This clonotype was recorded once. Profiling that covered TCR beta VDJ and CDR3 relied on genomic DNA as its template. One entry per CDR3 protein, called by TCRdb with MiXCR from the reads. Among around 180,000 distinct CDR3 sequences listed, approximately 48% were seen once. The sequenced patients had an expansion of CD8+CD57+ cells seen by flow cytometry. The study sampled blood from patients who had received no therapy. The germline CDR1 and CDR2 sequences are MNHEY and SMNVEV (reference sequence). The CDR3 covers 13 residues. Trimming took 2 bases from V and 8 from J, leaving 12 bases between them.

The chain couples TRBV27 to TRBJ1-2; D gene uncertain. Source material: sorted CD4+, CD8+, or CD8+CD57+ T cells (not recorded which) from PBMCs. The receptor was isolated from a human donor with aplastic anemia. The CDR3 bases are TGTGCCAGCAGTTTACGGCAGGATAAAGGCTACACCTTC. Amino acid sequence: CASSLRQDKGYTF.